This T cell receptor beta chain originates from a study of spatial heterogeneity in lung cancer. Study outcomes and limitations: Intratumoral expanded alpha and beta TCR counts were found to track tumor mutation counts.

There are many counts of this clonotype. Its specificity is unknown. Because the library targeted alpha chains, this beta chain is an off-target read whose size means little. Time point: sample taken at primary tumor resection. Whole RNA was taken from tumor, nontumor lung or frozen PBMC; it was then sequenced unsorted. MiXCR was run by TCRdb on the 5' RACE reads, yielding one entry per CDR3 protein. The top ten clones hold about 4.2% of a sample with under 9,500 distinct CDR3 sequences, about 8% of them seen once. Sequenced material: lung tumor tissue, taken at surgery. This TCR was sampled from a male donor with early-stage non-small cell lung cancer.

Here the CDR3 reads CSASSYPDLEGNTIYF. The CDR3 nucleotides read TGCAGTGCTAGTTCCTACCCCGATTTGGAAGGAAACACCATATATTTT. The gene calls are TRBV20-1 and TRBJ1-3; D gene unclear. The CDR3 totals 16 residues. From germline, CDR1 is DFQATT and CDR2 SNEGSKA (reference sequence). Trimming took 3 bases from V and 4 from J, leaving 19 bases between them.